This TCR beta chain was recorded in a study of cytotoxic CD8 clonotypes in ibrutinib-treated CLL. Study details: Recorded responses included approximately 24 partial and 2 complete; following median roughly 68 months, approximately 15 stayed remitted and 12 progressed. The study's findings and limits: Higher circulating CD8+ T-cell counts strongly accompanied higher baseline clonality, above age-matched healthy donors.

Data came from immunoSEQ multiplex PCR; TCRdb stores just in-frame clones and leaves some out. Of more than 200,000 clones listed, 70% were seen once; the top ten hold approximately 15%. This clone was recorded only once. The target antigen is unknown. Per the germline V gene, CDR1 is LNHNV and CDR2 is YYDKDF (reference sequence). The length of the CDR3 is 20 residues. The ends were cut back, 0 bases at V and 0 bases at J, with 20 bases in the middle. The chain combines TRBV15 with TRBJ1-4, with D perhaps TRBD1 (5 bases). The clonotype was recovered from a human donor with chronic lymphocytic leukemia. The sequenced sample was PBMCs, obtained after 24 months of ibrutinib treatment. The CDR3 here is CATSREGGTYYFATNEKLFF. The CDR3 DNA sequence: TGTGCCACCAGCAGAGAGGGCGGGACCTACTACTTTGCAACTAATGAAAAACTGTTTTTT. The full variable domain, completed using reference TRBV15 and TRBJ1-4, is DAMVIQNPRYQVTQFGKPVTLSCSQTLNHNVMYWYQQKSSQAPKLLFHYYDKDFNNEADTPDNFQSRRPNTSFCFLDIRSPGLGDTAMYLCATSREGGTYYFATNEKLFFGSGTQLSVL.